This record covers a single T cell receptor beta chain. Here immunoSEQ multiplex PCR was the method, and the copy in TCRdb shows in-frame clones only, minus some. The sample consists of about 1.9 million clones, around 93% of them appearing once. The data originate from a study of shared clonotypes between healthy human individuals. CD8 cells regarded as naive lacked CD45RO, were positively chosen for CCR7, and omitted terminally differentiated effector memory CD45RA+ cells. The sample was naive CD8+ T cells from PBMCs. The sequence derives from a man aged 18 to 30 in good health. Some clones in this sample may be carry-over from other donors' samples.

As DNA, the CDR3 is TGTGCCATCAGTGAGTCGAGGACGATTACTAGCACAGATACGCAGTATTTT. It yields the protein CAISESRTITSTDTQYF. The chain joins TRBV10-3 to TRBJ2-3, with no clear D. This CDR3 is built from 17 residues. Germline CDR1 is ENHRY and CDR2 is SYGVKD. The ends were cut back, 0 bases at V and 0 bases at J, with 13 bases in the middle.